This T cell receptor beta chain stems from a study of human T cells and chemical hapten exposure. Across the whole study: Small pooled library volume differences chiefly drove per-sample TCR yield variation. Study results and caveats: Since the donors had alopecia, their immune response may not be the same as that of healthy people. TCRs exceeding a frequency of 1 in 1000 stayed unchanged under DPC sensitization.

As originally analysed: There were a median of approximately 88,000 TCRs per sample, with a range from about 23,224 to 690,600. TCRdb processed the RACE reads anew with MiXCR; each CDR3 protein has one entry. The V and J calls were not made by the authors but by TCRdb's processing. The data contain fewer than 400,000 distinct CDR3 sequences, around 7% of them singletons. There are many counts of this clonotype. Its specificity is not known. The time point is: patch test 1, 2 weeks after DPC sensitization. As for treatment: therapeutic diphenylcyclopropenone sensitization with weekly scalp DPC. This receptor was taken from a young woman with alopecia areata. Some clones in this sample may be carry-over from other donors' samples. The starting material was whole blood, obtained in connection with sensitization to the hapten diphenylcyclopropenone (DPC).

The CDR3 protein is CSVEGTAEAFF. CDR3 bases: TGCAGCGTTGAGGGCACGGCTGAAGCTTTCTTT. The chain uses TRBV29-1 and TRBJ1-1; no reliable D call. Trimming took off 3 bases at V and 6 bases at J, with 8 bases between the two ends. This CDR3 contains 11 residues. In germline, CDR1 is SQVTM, CDR2 ANQGSEA.